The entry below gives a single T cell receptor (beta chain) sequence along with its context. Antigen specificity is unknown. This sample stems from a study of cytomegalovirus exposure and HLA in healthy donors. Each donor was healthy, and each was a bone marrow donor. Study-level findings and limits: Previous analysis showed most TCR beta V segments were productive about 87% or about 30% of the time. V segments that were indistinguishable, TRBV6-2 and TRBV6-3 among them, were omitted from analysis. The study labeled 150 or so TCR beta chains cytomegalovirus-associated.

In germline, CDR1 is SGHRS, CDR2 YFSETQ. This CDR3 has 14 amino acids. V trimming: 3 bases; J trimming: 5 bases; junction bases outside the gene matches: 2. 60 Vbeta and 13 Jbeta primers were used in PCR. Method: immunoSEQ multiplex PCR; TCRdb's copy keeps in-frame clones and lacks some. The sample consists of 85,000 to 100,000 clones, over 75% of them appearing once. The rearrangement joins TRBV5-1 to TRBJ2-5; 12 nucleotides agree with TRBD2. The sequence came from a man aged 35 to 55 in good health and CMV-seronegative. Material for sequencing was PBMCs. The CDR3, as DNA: TGCGCCAGCAGCTGGGGGACTAGCGGGGAGACCCAGTACTTC. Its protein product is CASSWGTSGETQYF.